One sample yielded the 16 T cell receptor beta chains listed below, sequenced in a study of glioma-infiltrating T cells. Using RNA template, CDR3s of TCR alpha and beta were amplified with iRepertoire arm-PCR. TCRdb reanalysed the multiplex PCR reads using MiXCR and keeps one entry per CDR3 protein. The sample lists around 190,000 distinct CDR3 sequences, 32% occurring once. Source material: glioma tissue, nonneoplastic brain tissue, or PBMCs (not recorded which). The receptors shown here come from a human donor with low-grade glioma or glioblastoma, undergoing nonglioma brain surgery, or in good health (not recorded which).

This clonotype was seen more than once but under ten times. In DNA form, the CDR3 reads TGCAGCGTTTCTACCTCCGGGACAGGGTTCACTGAAGCTTTCTTT. Its translation: CSVSTSGTGFTEAFF. The chain has TRBV29-1 and TRBJ1-1, with 9 nucleotides matching TRBD1. Germline CDR1 and CDR2: SQVTM and ANQGSEA. V lost 5 bases, J lost 4 bases, and 11 bases stayed unmatched. The CDR3 is 15 residues long.

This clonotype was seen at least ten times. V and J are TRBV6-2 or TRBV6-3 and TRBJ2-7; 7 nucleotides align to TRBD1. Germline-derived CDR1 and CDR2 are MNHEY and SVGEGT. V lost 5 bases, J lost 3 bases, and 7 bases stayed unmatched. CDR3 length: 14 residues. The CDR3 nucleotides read TGTGCCAGCAGTCCCCGGGACAGCTTCTACGAGCAGTACTTC. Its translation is CASSPRDSFYEQYF.

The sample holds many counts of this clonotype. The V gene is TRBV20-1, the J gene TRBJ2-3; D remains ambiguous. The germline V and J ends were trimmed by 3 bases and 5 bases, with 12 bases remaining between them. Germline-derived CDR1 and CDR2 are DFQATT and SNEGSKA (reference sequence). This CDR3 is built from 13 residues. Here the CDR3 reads CSASKILVDTQYF. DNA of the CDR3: TGCAGTGCTAGCAAAATTTTGGTAGATACGCAGTATTTT.

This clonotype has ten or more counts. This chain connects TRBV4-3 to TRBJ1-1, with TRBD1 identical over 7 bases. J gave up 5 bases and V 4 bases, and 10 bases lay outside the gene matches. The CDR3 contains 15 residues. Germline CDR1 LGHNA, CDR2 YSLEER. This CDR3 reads CASSPGSTGTTEAFF. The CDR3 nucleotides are TGCGCCAGCAGCCCTGGATCGACAGGGACTACTGAAGCTTTCTTT.

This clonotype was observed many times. The CDR3 sequence is CASSLVFDSRDTQYF. The CDR3 DNA reads TGTGCCAGCAGCTTAGTGTTTGACTCACGGGATACGCAGTATTTT. This rearrangement joins TRBV7-6 to TRBJ2-3, with D hard to call. Germline loops: CDR1 SGHVS, CDR2 FNYEAQ. V dropped 1 base and J dropped 6 bases, with 14 bases sitting between them. This CDR3 is 15 amino acids long.

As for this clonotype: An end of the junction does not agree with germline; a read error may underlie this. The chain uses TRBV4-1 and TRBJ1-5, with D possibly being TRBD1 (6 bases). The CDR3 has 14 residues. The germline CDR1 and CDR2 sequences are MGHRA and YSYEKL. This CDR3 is CASSRSEGGQTQHF. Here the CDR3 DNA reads TGCGCCAGCAGTCGGTCGGAGGGGGGTCAGACCCAGCATTTT.

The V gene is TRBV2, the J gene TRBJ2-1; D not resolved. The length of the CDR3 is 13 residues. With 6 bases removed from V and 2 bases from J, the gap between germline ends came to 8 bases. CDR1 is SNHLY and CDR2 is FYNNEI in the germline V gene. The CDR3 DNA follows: TGTGCCAGCAGCGTAGACCCCTACAATGAGCAGTTCTTC. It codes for CASSVDPYNEQFF.

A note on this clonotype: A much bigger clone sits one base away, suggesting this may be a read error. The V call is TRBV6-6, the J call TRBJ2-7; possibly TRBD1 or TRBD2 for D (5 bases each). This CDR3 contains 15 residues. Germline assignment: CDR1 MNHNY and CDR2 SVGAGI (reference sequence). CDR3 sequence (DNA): TGTGCCAGCAGATTCCGGGACGCGGCAGCCTACAAGCAGTACTTC. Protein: CASRFRDAAAYKQYF.

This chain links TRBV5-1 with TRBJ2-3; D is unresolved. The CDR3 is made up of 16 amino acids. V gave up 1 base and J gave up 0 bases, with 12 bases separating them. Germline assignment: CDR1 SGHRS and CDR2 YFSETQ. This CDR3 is CASSLRALPSTDTQYF. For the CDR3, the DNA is TGCGCCAGCAGCTTGCGGGCCCTTCCAAGCACAGATACGCAGTATTTT.

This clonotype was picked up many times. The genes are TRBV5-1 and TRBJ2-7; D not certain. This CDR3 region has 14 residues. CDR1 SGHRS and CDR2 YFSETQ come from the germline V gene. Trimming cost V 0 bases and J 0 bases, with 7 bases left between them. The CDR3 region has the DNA TGCGCCAGCAGCTTGGACAGCAGCTCCTACGAGCAGTACTTC. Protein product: CASSLDSSSYEQYF.

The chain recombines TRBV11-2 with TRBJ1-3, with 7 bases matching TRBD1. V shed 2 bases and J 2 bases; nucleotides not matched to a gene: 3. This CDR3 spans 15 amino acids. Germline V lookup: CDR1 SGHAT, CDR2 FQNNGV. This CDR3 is CASSLTRGPGNTIYF. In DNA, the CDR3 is TGTGCCAGCAGCTTAACGAGGGGGCCTGGAAACACCATATATTTT.

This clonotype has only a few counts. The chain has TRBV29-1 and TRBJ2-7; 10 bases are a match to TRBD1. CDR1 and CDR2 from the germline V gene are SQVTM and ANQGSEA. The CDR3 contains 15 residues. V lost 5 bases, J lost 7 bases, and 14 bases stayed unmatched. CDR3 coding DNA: TGCAGCGTTCTCCTACCGGGACAGGGGAGGTCAGAGCAGTACTTC. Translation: CSVLLPGQGRSEQYF.

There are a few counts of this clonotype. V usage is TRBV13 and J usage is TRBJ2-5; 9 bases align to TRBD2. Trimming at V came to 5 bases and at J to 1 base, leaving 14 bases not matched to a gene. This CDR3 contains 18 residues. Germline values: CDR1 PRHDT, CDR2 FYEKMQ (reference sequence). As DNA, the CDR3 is TGTGCCAGCAGCGTAACATCTGTGCGGGAGGGAATCCAAGAGACCCAGTACTTC. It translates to CASSVTSVREGIQETQYF.

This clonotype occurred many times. The CDR3 region has the DNA TGTGCCAGCAGCTCAGACTGGAGGGTGACTGAAGCTTTCTTT. Its translation: CASSSDWRVTEAFF. The chain couples TRBV7-9 to TRBJ1-1; D remains unclear. V lost 4 bases and J lost 5, with 14 bases in between. This CDR3 is built from 14 residues. Per germline, CDR1 SEHNR and CDR2 FQNEAQ (reference sequence).

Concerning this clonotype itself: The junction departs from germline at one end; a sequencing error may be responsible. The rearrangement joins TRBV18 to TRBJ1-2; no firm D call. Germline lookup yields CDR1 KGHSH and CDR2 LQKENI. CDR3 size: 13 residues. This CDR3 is CASSPLEASGHTF. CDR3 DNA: TGCGCCAGCTCACCACTGGAGGCAAGTGGCCACACCTTC. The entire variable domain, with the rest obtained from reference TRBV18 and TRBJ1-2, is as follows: NAGVMQNPRHLVRRRGQEARLRCSPMKGHSHVYWYRQLPEEGLKFMVYLQKENIIDESGMPKERFSAEFPKEGPSILRIQQVVRGDSAAYFCASSPLEASGHTFGSGTRLTVV.

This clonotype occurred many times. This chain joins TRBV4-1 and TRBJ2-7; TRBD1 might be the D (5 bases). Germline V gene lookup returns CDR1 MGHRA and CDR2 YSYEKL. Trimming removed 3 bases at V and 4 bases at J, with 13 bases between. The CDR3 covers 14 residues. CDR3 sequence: CASSHQGKSYEQYF. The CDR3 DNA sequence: TGCGCCAGCAGCCATCAGGGCAAGTCTTACGAGCAGTACTTC.